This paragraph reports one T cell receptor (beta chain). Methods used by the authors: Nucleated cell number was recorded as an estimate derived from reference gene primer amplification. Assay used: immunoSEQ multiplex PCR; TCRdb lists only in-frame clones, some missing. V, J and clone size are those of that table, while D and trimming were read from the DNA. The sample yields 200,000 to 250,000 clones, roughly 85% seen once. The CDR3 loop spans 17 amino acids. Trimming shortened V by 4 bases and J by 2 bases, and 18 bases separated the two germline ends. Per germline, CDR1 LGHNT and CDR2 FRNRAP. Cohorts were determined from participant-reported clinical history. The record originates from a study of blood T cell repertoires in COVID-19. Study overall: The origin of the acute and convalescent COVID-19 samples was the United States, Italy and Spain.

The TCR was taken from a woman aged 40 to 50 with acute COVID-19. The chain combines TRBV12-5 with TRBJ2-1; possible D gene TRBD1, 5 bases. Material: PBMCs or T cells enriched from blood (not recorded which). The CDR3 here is CASGWGLFSIPYNEQFF. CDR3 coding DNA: TGTGCTAGTGGTTGGGGCCTGTTTTCAATCCCCTACAATGAGCAGTTCTTC.